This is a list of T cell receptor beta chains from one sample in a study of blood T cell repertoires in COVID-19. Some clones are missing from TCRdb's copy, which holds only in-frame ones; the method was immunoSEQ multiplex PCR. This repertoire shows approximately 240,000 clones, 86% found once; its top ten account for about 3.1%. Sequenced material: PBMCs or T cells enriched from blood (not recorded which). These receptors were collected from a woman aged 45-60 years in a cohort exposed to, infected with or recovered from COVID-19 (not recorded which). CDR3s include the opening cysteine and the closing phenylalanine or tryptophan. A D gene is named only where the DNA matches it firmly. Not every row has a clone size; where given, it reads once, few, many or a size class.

DNA: TGTGCCAGCAGCTTATTTGACTCTATCTATAATTCACCCCTCCACTTT; CDR3: CASSLFDSIYNSPLHF; V: TRBV7-9; D: NA; J: TRBJ1-6; size: NA
DNA: TGTGCCAGCAGCTCTGGCGGGGGTGTAGAGACCCAGTACTTC; CDR3: CASSSGGGVETQYF; V: TRBV7-2; D: TRBD2; J: TRBJ2-5; size: NA
DNA: TGTGCCAGCAGCCCTAGTCGTGCGGCCCGTCGGGAGCAGTACTTC; CDR3: CASSPSRAARREQYF; V: TRBV28; D: NA; J: TRBJ2-7; size: once
DNA: TGTGCCAGTAGTATACTAGCCGCTGAAGCTTTCTTT; CDR3: CASSILAAEAFF; V: TRBV19; D: NA; J: TRBJ1-1; size: NA
DNA: TGTGCCAGCAGCGGGGACACCCACACAGATACGCAGTATTTT; CDR3: CASSGDTHTDTQYF; V: TRBV5-8; D: NA; J: TRBJ2-3; size: NA
DNA: TGTGCCAGTAGTATAGCCGGGACAGAAACCACCGGGGAGCTGTTTTTT; CDR3: CASSIAGTETTGELFF; V: TRBV19; D: TRBD1; J: TRBJ2-2; size: few
DNA: TGTGCCAGCAGCCCGCGAGGACAGGGGGCCAGTGGGGACACTGAAGCTTTCTTT; CDR3: CASSPRGQGASGDTEAFF; V: TRBV14; D: TRBD1; J: TRBJ1-1; size: NA
DNA: TGTGCCAGCAGCCCCCCCGGGACAGGGAAGGATACGCAGTATTTT; CDR3: CASSPPGTGKDTQYF; V: TRBV7-2; D: TRBD1; J: TRBJ2-3; size: few
DNA: TGTGCCAGCAGCGATGGGCAGGGCAATCAGCCCCAGCATTTT; CDR3: CASSDGQGNQPQHF; V: TRBV9; D: NA; J: TRBJ1-5; size: NA
DNA: TGTGCCAGCAGCGTAGGCAGTGATCAGCCCCAGCATTTT; CDR3: CASSVGSDQPQHF; V: TRBV9; D: NA; J: TRBJ1-5; size: NA
DNA: TGTGCCAGCAGCTTAGTATCGGGGGTCAGCTCCTATAATTCACCCCTCCACTTT; CDR3: CASSLVSGVSSYNSPLHF; V: TRBV7-2; D: NA; J: TRBJ1-6; size: few
DNA: TGCAGCGTTGTCGAGGGTTATGGCTACACCTTC; CDR3: CSVVEGYGYTF; V: TRBV29-1; D: NA; J: TRBJ1-2; size: NA
DNA: TGCGCCAGCAGCTTGGAGGGACAGGGTTACGAGCAGTACTTC; CDR3: CASSLEGQGYEQYF; V: TRBV5-1; D: TRBD1; J: TRBJ2-7; size: NA
DNA: TGTGCCAGCAGCTTTGGGACTAGCCCAGATACGCAGTATTTT; CDR3: CASSFGTSPDTQYF; V: TRBV5-5; D: TRBD2; J: TRBJ2-3; size: NA
DNA: TGTGCCAGCAGTCTTACCACAGGGAGAGCTTTCTTT; CDR3: CASSLTTGRAFF; V: TRBV12-3/TRBV12-4; D: NA; J: TRBJ1-1; size: few
DNA: TGTGCCAGCAGTACACGGGACAGGGGGCGTGATACTGAAGCTTTCTTT; CDR3: CASSTRDRGRDTEAFF; V: TRBV27; D: TRBD1; J: TRBJ1-1; size: NA
DNA: TGCGCCAGCTCCCTTGGGACAGGGGGCTTATTCGACACTGAAGCTTTCTTT; CDR3: CASSLGTGGLFDTEAFF; V: TRBV5-1; D: TRBD1; J: TRBJ1-1; size: NA
DNA: TGCGCCAGCAGCTTGGTAGACAGTGCCCCCTACAATGAGCAGTTCTTC; CDR3: CASSLVDSAPYNEQFF; V: TRBV5-1; D: NA; J: TRBJ2-1; size: NA
DNA: TGCGCCAGCAGCCAGGGACTAGCGGGGGGGCCTGGCAATGAGCAGTTCTTC; CDR3: CASSQGLAGGPGNEQFF; V: TRBV5-1; D: TRBD2; J: TRBJ2-1; size: NA
DNA: TGTGCCAGCAGTCCGGGACAGGGAAGGTTGGGCTATGGCTACACCTTC; CDR3: CASSPGQGRLGYGYTF; V: TRBV6-2/TRBV6-3; D: TRBD1; J: TRBJ1-2; size: NA
DNA: TGTGCCAGCAGCGTAACGGGGTACGGAGAGACCCAGTACTTC; CDR3: CASSVTGYGETQYF; V: TRBV9; D: NA; J: TRBJ2-5; size: NA
DNA: TGTGCCAGCAGCCCAAGGACAGGGGGGAATCAGCCCCAGCATTTT; CDR3: CASSPRTGGNQPQHF; V: TRBV6-5; D: TRBD1; J: TRBJ1-5; size: NA
DNA: TGTGCCACCAGCAGAGATCAACCGGGACAGGGGAGCTCCTACGAGCAGTACTTC; CDR3: CATSRDQPGQGSSYEQYF; V: TRBV15; D: TRBD1; J: TRBJ2-7; size: NA
DNA: TGTGCCAGCAGCCAAGGGACTAGCGGGGGGGTAGGAGATACGCAGTATTTT; CDR3: CASSQGTSGGVGDTQYF; V: TRBV3-1/TRBV3-2; D: TRBD2; J: TRBJ2-3; size: NA
DNA: TGCGCCAGCAGCTTGTCGAGCTCGGGCAATGAGCAGTTCTTC; CDR3: CASSLSSSGNEQFF; V: TRBV5-1; D: NA; J: TRBJ2-1; size: NA
DNA: TGTGCCAGCAGTACTACTGTTGGCCGCACAGATACGCAGTATTTT; CDR3: CASSTTVGRTDTQYF; V: TRBV6-5; D: NA; J: TRBJ2-3; size: once
DNA: TGTGCCAGCAGCTTAGATGGCCTAGCGGGGGTGGTGGATACGCAGTATTTT; CDR3: CASSLDGLAGVVDTQYF; V: TRBV7-2; D: TRBD2; J: TRBJ2-3; size: NA
DNA: TGTGCCAGCGGGAGGCAGGTAGAGGAGCAGTTCTTC; CDR3: CASGRQVEEQFF; V: TRBV9; D: NA; J: TRBJ2-1; size: NA
DNA: TGTGCCATCACGGACAGGGGGCCGTCCTACGAGCAGTACTTC; CDR3: CAITDRGPSYEQYF; V: TRBV10-3; D: TRBD1; J: TRBJ2-7; size: once
DNA: TGTGCCAGCAGCACAGCGGGCCACCGGGACCCTGGCTACACCTTC; CDR3: CASSTAGHRDPGYTF; V: TRBV7-9; D: NA; J: TRBJ1-2; size: NA
DNA: TGTGCCAGCAGCCAAGATGGGGGCAGCGGGGGGACGTCCTACAATGAGCAGTTCTTC; CDR3: CASSQDGGSGGTSYNEQFF; V: TRBV4-2; D: TRBD2; J: TRBJ2-1; size: NA
DNA: TGTGCCAGCACGAGCCCGAGGAGAGAAAACATTCAGTACTTC; CDR3: CASTSPRRENIQYF; V: TRBV6-5; D: NA; J: TRBJ2-4; size: NA
DNA: TGTGCCAGCGGGGGACAGGGTTACTATGGCTACACCTTC; CDR3: CASGGQGYYGYTF; V: TRBV2; D: TRBD1; J: TRBJ1-2; size: once
DNA: TGCGCCAGCAGCTTGGTTGGTCGGGGCGCGGGAGGCTACACCTTC; CDR3: CASSLVGRGAGGYTF; V: TRBV5-1; D: NA; J: TRBJ1-2; size: NA
DNA: TGTGCCAGCAGTTTACTAGGTCAGCCCCAGCATTTT; CDR3: CASSLLGQPQHF; V: TRBV12-3/TRBV12-4; D: NA; J: TRBJ1-5; size: NA
DNA: TGTGCCAGCAGCCTCTTACAGGGTGGCACTGAAGCTTTCTTT; CDR3: CASSLLQGGTEAFF; V: TRBV27; D: NA; J: TRBJ1-1; size: NA
DNA: TGTGCCAGCACCTCCTTGGGGGCAGGGGAGGCCAAAAACATTCAGTACTTC; CDR3: CASTSLGAGEAKNIQYF; V: TRBV28; D: NA; J: TRBJ2-4; size: NA
DNA: TGTGCCAGCAGTGAACCGGGGGACCCACCCCTCCACTTT; CDR3: CASSEPGDPPLHF; V: TRBV2; D: NA; J: TRBJ1-6; size: once
DNA: TGTGCCAGCAGCCGACAGGGGGCGCGGACCTACAATGAGCAGTTCTTC; CDR3: CASSRQGARTYNEQFF; V: TRBV7-8; D: TRBD1; J: TRBJ2-1; size: NA
DNA: TGTGCCAGCTACTGGGGGCAACGAGGCTATGGCTACACCTTC; CDR3: CASYWGQRGYGYTF; V: TRBV28; D: NA; J: TRBJ1-2; size: NA
DNA: TGTGCCAGCAGCTTGGAGCGGTGGGATACGCAGTATTTT; CDR3: CASSLERWDTQYF; V: TRBV5-6; D: NA; J: TRBJ2-3; size: NA
DNA: TGTGCCAGCAGCCAAGGGACTAGCACATTGTATCAGTATTTT; CDR3: CASSQGTSTLYQYF; V: TRBV3-1/TRBV3-2; D: TRBD2; J: TRBJ2-3; size: NA
DNA: TGCGCCAGCAGCTTGGGCGGGAGGAGCACAGATACGCAGTATTTT; CDR3: CASSLGGRSTDTQYF; V: TRBV5-1; D: TRBD2; J: TRBJ2-3; size: NA
DNA: TGTGCCAGCAGTTCCCGACAGGGGGGTTATCAGCCCCAGCATTTT; CDR3: CASSSRQGGYQPQHF; V: TRBV27; D: TRBD1; J: TRBJ1-5; size: NA
DNA: TGTGCCAGCAGTACTCTAGACAGGGGCGGGTACGAGCAGTACTTC; CDR3: CASSTLDRGGYEQYF; V: TRBV28; D: TRBD1; J: TRBJ2-7; size: NA
DNA: TGCGCCAGCAGCTTGGCCCCGGTTACTGAAGCTTTCTTT; CDR3: CASSLAPVTEAFF; V: TRBV5-1; D: NA; J: TRBJ1-1; size: NA
DNA: TGTGCCAGCTCACCTACAGGTACCCCCTCTGGAAACACCATATATTTT; CDR3: CASSPTGTPSGNTIYF; V: TRBV18; D: NA; J: TRBJ1-3; size: NA
DNA: TGTGCCAACGTAGGGGTCGGACCTCCCCGGTTTTACAATGAGCAGTTCTTC; CDR3: CANVGVGPPRFYNEQFF; V: TRBV2; D: NA; J: TRBJ2-1; size: NA
DNA: TGTGCCAGCACCCCAGCCCCTACTAGCGGGGGTGAGCAGTTCTTC; CDR3: CASTPAPTSGGEQFF; V: TRBV7-3; D: TRBD2; J: TRBJ2-1; size: NA
DNA: TGTGCCAGCAGTGAAGTTGGACAGTGGAGCTCTGGAAACACCATATATTTT; CDR3: CASSEVGQWSSGNTIYF; V: TRBV2; D: NA; J: TRBJ1-3; size: NA
DNA: TGTGCCAGCAGCCAAAGGACGGGGGACTACAATGAGCAGTTCTTC; CDR3: CASSQRTGDYNEQFF; V: TRBV3-1/TRBV3-2; D: NA; J: TRBJ2-1; size: once
DNA: TGTGCCAGCAGTTACTGGACAGGGGGCTTCAATCAGCCCCAGCATTTT; CDR3: CASSYWTGGFNQPQHF; V: TRBV6-6; D: TRBD1; J: TRBJ1-5; size: NA
DNA: TGTGCCAGCAGCTCCTTTGGACAGGGAAAAAACGAGCAGTACTTC; CDR3: CASSSFGQGKNEQYF; V: TRBV11-1; D: TRBD1; J: TRBJ2-7; size: NA
DNA: TGTGCCAGCAGCGCTCGGGCGGGGGGGGCCGGCACAGATACGCAGTATTTT; CDR3: CASSARAGGAGTDTQYF; V: TRBV9; D: TRBD2; J: TRBJ2-3; size: NA
DNA: TGTGCCAGCAGTTTTCCTAGTATATTCGCGAACACCGGGGAGCTGTTTTTT; CDR3: CASSFPSIFANTGELFF; V: TRBV28; D: NA; J: TRBJ2-2; size: NA
DNA: TGTGCCAGCAGCCATACACCGGGACAGGGGAACACTGAAGCTTTCTTT; CDR3: CASSHTPGQGNTEAFF; V: TRBV7-8; D: TRBD1; J: TRBJ1-1; size: NA
DNA: TGTGCCTGGAGTCCGCCAGGGGATTATGGCTACACCTTC; CDR3: CAWSPPGDYGYTF; V: TRBV30; D: NA; J: TRBJ1-2; size: NA
DNA: TGTGCCAGCAGTGAAGTTGGGGGGGCCTATCAGCCCCAGCATTTT; CDR3: CASSEVGGAYQPQHF; V: TRBV2; D: NA; J: TRBJ1-5; size: NA
DNA: TGTGCCAGCAGTCCCGGCAGGGGGGTCTCTCCGAGCTCCTACAATGAGCAGTTCTTC; CDR3: CASSPGRGVSPSSYNEQFF; V: TRBV6-2/TRBV6-3; D: NA; J: TRBJ2-1; size: NA